A selection of T cell receptor beta chains follows, all from one sample in a study of blood T cell repertoires in COVID-19. The table came from immunoSEQ multiplex PCR; TCRdb's copy has only in-frame clones and leaves some out. The sample consists of under 400,000 clones, roughly 86% of them appearing once. The sequencing sample was made of peripheral blood. Receptor source: a woman in her twenties or thirties with COVID-19, enrolled during active disease. Both conserved end residues are part of each CDR3. A D gene is named only where the DNA matches it firmly. Not all rows give a size; the values are once, few, many and, for expanded clones, a class.

D | J | V | size | CDR3 | DNA
TRBD1 | TRBJ2-1 | TRBV24-1 | once | CATSEPTGGVYNEQFF | TGTGCCACCAGTGAGCCTACAGGGGGCGTCTACAATGAGCAGTTCTTC
- | TRBJ2-7 | TRBV21-1 | - | CASTSLRTSGRKVSYEQYF | TGTGCCAGCACCTCACTGCGGACTAGCGGGAGGAAAGTCTCCTACGAGCAGTACTTC
- | TRBJ1-2 | TRBV2 | - | CASRAGQNSNYGYTF | TGTGCCAGCAGAGCCGGACAAAATTCTAACTATGGCTACACCTTC
- | TRBJ2-1 | TRBV5-6 | - | CASSFNNEQFF | TGTGCCAGCAGCTTTAACAATGAGCAGTTCTTC
- | TRBJ2-2 | TRBV9 | - | CASSAVKNTGELFF | TGTGCCAGCAGCGCAGTTAAGAACACCGGGGAGCTGTTTTTT
TRBD2 | TRBJ2-3 | TRBV7-2 | - | CAIYKLAEPTDTQYF | TGTGCCATCTACAAACTAGCGGAGCCCACAGATACGCAGTATTTT
- | TRBJ1-1 | TRBV5-1 | - | CASSLARGGGTEAFF | TGCGCCAGCAGCTTGGCTAGGGGAGGGGGCACTGAAGCTTTCTTT
TRBD2 | TRBJ2-2 | TRBV2 | - | CASRRTSGRATGELFF | TGTGCCAGCAGGAGGACTAGCGGGAGGGCCACCGGGGAGCTGTTTTTT
- | TRBJ1-5 | TRBV19 | - | CASSIEYSNQPQHF | TGTGCCAGTAGTATTGAGTATAGCAATCAGCCCCAGCATTTT
- | TRBJ2-7 | TRBV7-6 | - | CASSLGIRGEQYF | TGTGCCAGCAGCTTAGGGATTAGGGGCGAGCAGTACTTC
TRBD1 | TRBJ1-5 | TRBV28 | - | CASSQTGGGQPQHF | TGTGCCAGCAGCCAGACAGGGGGAGGTCAGCCCCAGCATTTT
TRBD2 | TRBJ2-2 | TRBV7-8 | - | CASSSRTSGSNTGELFF | TGTGCCAGCAGCTCCCGGACTAGCGGGTCGAACACCGGGGAGCTGTTTTTT
- | TRBJ1-6 | TRBV6-4 | - | CASSDWATNSPLHF | TGTGCCAGCAGTGACTGGGCTACTAATTCACCCCTCCACTTT
- | TRBJ2-2 | TRBV5-6 | - | CASRVRGTGAGELFF | TGTGCCAGCAGGGTACGAGGGACGGGGGCCGGGGAGCTGTTTTTT
- | TRBJ1-5 | TRBV23-1 | - | CASTRGPRPVYSNQPQHF | TGCGCCAGCACCAGGGGACCTAGACCCGTATATAGCAATCAGCCCCAGCATTTT
- | TRBJ2-3 | TRBV29-1 | - | CSVDEGETDTQYF | TGCAGCGTTGATGAGGGGGAAACAGATACGCAGTATTTT
- | TRBJ1-2 | TRBV28 | - | CASSPPNERQGYTF | TGTGCCAGCAGTCCGCCTAATGAGCGGCAAGGCTACACCTTC
TRBD2 | TRBJ2-7 | TRBV4-1 | - | CASSQGGSGAYEQYF | TGCGCCAGCAGCCAAGGGGGTAGCGGGGCTTACGAGCAGTACTTC
TRBD1 | TRBJ2-7 | TRBV6-6 | - | CASSYSSGQGSYEQYF | TGTGCCAGCAGTTACTCGAGTGGACAGGGCTCCTACGAGCAGTACTTC
- | TRBJ2-7 | TRBV19 | - | CASSVSDRYEQYF | TGTGCCAGTAGTGTATCTGACAGGTACGAGCAGTACTTC
- | TRBJ2-3 | TRBV5-6 | - | CASSHLAGTDTQYF | TGTGCCAGCAGCCACTTAGCGGGCACAGATACGCAGTATTTT
- | TRBJ2-4 | TRBV18 | - | CASSPGTQAKNIQYF | TGTGCCAGCTCACCTGGGACTCAGGCCAAAAACATTCAGTACTTC
- | TRBJ1-1 | TRBV28 | - | CASSLYWVRGRTEAFF | TGTGCCAGCAGTTTATATTGGGTCAGGGGTCGTACTGAAGCTTTCTTT
- | TRBJ2-7 | TRBV28 | - | CASSSTGLPNYEQYF | TGTGCCAGCAGTTCCACGGGACTTCCCAACTACGAGCAGTACTTC
TRBD1 | TRBJ2-7 | TRBV3-1/TRBV3-2 | - | CASSPYRGAYEQYF | TGTGCCAGCAGCCCCTACAGGGGAGCCTACGAGCAGTACTTC